Detailed here is one T cell receptor beta chain. A much larger clone lies one base from this, so it may be a read error. The CDR3 is 16 residues long. Trimming took 4 bases from V and 0 from J, leaving 17 bases between them. Germline V gene sequence: CDR1 SGHRS, CDR2 YFSETQ. RNA transcripts were the template for amplifying TCR beta CDR3 regions. The HTBI primer set served for first-round RT-PCR of the TCR CDR3. Via MiXCR, TCRdb re-called the multiplex PCR reads, giving one row per CDR3 protein. The sample yields about 290,000 distinct CDR3 sequences, approximately 15% seen once. The sample originates from a study of T cells in Graves' hyperthyroidism and ophthalmopathy.

J is TRBJ2-7 and V is TRBV5-1; a possible D gene is TRBD1 (8 bases). Sequencing was carried out using blood. The receptor's source is a woman between 40 and 50 years old with Graves' hyperthyroidism. The CDR3 DNA follows: TGCGCCAGCAGCCAGGGGGCTAGCGGATTCTCCTACGAGCAGTACTTC. As protein: CASSQGASGFSYEQYF.